The 27 T cell receptor beta chains below were found in one sample sequenced in a study of T cells after yellow fever vaccination. TCRdb re-called the 5' RACE reads with MiXCR, one entry per CDR3 protein. The sample has around 500,000 distinct CDR3 sequences, less than 25% seen once. Sequenced material: PBMCs, taken less than 25 days after the first yellow fever vaccination. The source is a man aged 18 to 35 who received the YFV17D yellow fever vaccine.

The J gene is TRBJ2-5, the V gene TRBV6-5; TRBD2 matches 8 bases. The germline V gene has CDR1 MNHEY and CDR2 SVGAGI. J was trimmed by 6 bases and V by 3 bases; bases with no gene match: 3. The CDR3 has 13 residues. The CDR3 spells CASSYSGGKTQYF. In DNA, the CDR3 is TGTGCCAGCAGTTATTCGGGGGGGAAGACCCAGTACTTC.

The table lists this clonotype with many counts. V and J are TRBV7-2 and TRBJ2-7; no reliable D call. V shed 1 base and J shed 0 bases, with 10 bases lying between them. Germline lookup yields CDR1 SGHTA and CDR2 FQGNSA. The CDR3 covers 15 residues. In DNA, the CDR3 is TGTGCCAGCAGCTTAGGCGCGACTGGCTCCTACGAGCAGTACTTC. It codes for CASSLGATGSYEQYF.

There are a few counts of this clonotype. J is TRBJ2-3 and V is TRBV20-1; the D is unclear. Germline CDR1 is DFQATT and CDR2 is SNEGSKA (reference sequence). CDR3 size: 13 residues. V was clipped by 2 bases and J by 1 base, with 7 bases between them. CDR3 coding DNA: TGCAGTGCTAGATTAGACGGCACAGATACGCAGTATTTT. Its protein is CSARLDGTDTQYF.

In this sample, this clonotype turned up a few times. The chain links TRBV7-8 to TRBJ1-1; D is undetermined. Deletions cut 5 bases from V and 0 bases from J, with 10 bases between. The CDR3 runs to 14 residues. Germline V lookup: CDR1 SGHVS, CDR2 FQNEAQ. CDR3 DNA: TGTGCCAGCAGCGTTAGACGGGTGAACACTGAAGCTTTCTTT. This sequence encodes CASSVRRVNTEAFF.

CDR3 protein: CASSLGGLDGYTF. The CDR3 nucleotides read TGCGCCAGCAGCTTGGGGGGGCTGGATGGCTACACCTTC. The chain is built from TRBV5-1 and TRBJ1-2; D possibly corresponds to TRBD1 (6 bases). CDR1 is SGHRS, CDR2 YFSETQ, per germline. The CDR3 is 13 residues long. Trimming shortened V by 0 bases and J by 6 bases, and 9 bases separated the two germline ends.

The chain recombines TRBV12-3 or TRBV12-4 with TRBJ2-3; D gene uncertain. Trimming removed 10 bases at V and 0 bases at J, with 11 bases between. The CDR3 runs to 13 residues. The DNA of the CDR3 is TGTGCCATCAAGGCCCGGAGCACAGATACGCAGTATTTT. It specifies CAIKARSTDTQYF.

The V and J genes are TRBV5-5 and TRBJ2-2, with 8 bases matching TRBD1. J was trimmed by 3 bases and V by 4 bases; bases with no gene match: 11. Germline lookup yields CDR1 SGHKS and CDR2 YYEKEE (reference sequence). This CDR3 is built from 17 residues. This CDR3 reads CASSLNPDRVHTGELFF. The CDR3 nucleotides are TGTGCCAGCAGCCTGAACCCGGACAGGGTCCACACCGGGGAGCTGTTTTTT. The whole variable domain, remainder taken from reference TRBV5-5 and TRBJ2-2, is DAGVTQSPTHLIKTRGQQVTLRCSPISGHKSVSWYQQVLGQGPQFIFQYYEKEERGRGNFPDRFSARQFPNYSSELNVNALLLGDSALYLCASSLNPDRVHTGELFFGEGSRLTVL.

A note on this clonotype: Just one base apart from a much larger clone, this may be a read error. The rearrangement uses TRBV29-1 and TRBJ1-1; D unclear. Germline V lookup: CDR1 SQVTM, CDR2 ANQGSEA. V was trimmed by 8 bases and J by 0 bases, leaving 10 bases between them. The length of the CDR3 is 12 residues. For the CDR3, the DNA is TGCAGCATCCGACCCATGAACACTGAAGCTTTCTTT. As protein: CSIRPMNTEAFF.

The V and J genes are TRBV6-2 or TRBV6-3 and TRBJ2-7; tentative D call: TRBD1 (6 bases). The CDR3 loop spans 16 amino acids. Trimming took 5 bases from V and 1 from J, leaving 18 bases between them. CDR1 and CDR2 (germline): MNHEY, SVGEGT. CDR3 residues: CASSPPPAGASYEQYF. DNA for the CDR3: TGTGCCAGCAGTCCTCCCCCGGCAGGGGCGTCCTACGAGCAGTACTTC.

The chain recombines TRBV15 with TRBJ2-1; D not resolved. Germline assignment: CDR1 LNHNV and CDR2 YYDKDF (reference sequence). There are 15 residues in the CDR3. Trimming pared 5 bases from V and 2 bases from J, leaving 13 bases between. The CDR3 sequence: CATSLSGWTYNEQFF. The CDR3 nucleotides are TGTGCCACCAGCCTCTCCGGGTGGACCTACAATGAGCAGTTCTTC.

This clonotype showed up many times. V usage is TRBV12-3 or TRBV12-4 and J usage is TRBJ2-1, with 9 bases matching TRBD2. The CDR3 length is 14 residues. V shed 6 bases, J shed 8 bases, and the junction held 8 bases outside the gene matches. CDR3 in DNA: TGTGCCAGCAGCACGGGACTAGCTAATGATGAGCAGTTCTTC. This encodes CASSTGLANDEQFF.

This sequence joins TRBV15 and TRBJ1-1, with D possibly TRBD1 on 6 matching bases. Germline lookup yields CDR1 LNHNV and CDR2 YYDKDF (reference sequence). There are 13 residues in the CDR3. Trimming removed 8 bases from V and 1 base from J, with 11 bases in between. The CDR3 reads CATGGGTNTEAFF. The CDR3 region has the DNA TGTGCCACCGGAGGGGGAACGAACACTGAAGCTTTCTTT.

J is TRBJ2-1 and V is TRBV6-5; D is perhaps TRBD2 (6 bases). V was pared by 11 bases and J by 7 bases, with 9 bases between. The CDR3 contains 10 residues. In germline, CDR1 is MNHEY, CDR2 SVGAGI. In DNA, the CDR3 is TGTGCCGCGGGGAGGAATGAGCAGTTCTTC. Translated, it gives CAAGRNEQFF.

This chain links TRBV23-1 with TRBJ2-7; TRBD1 aligns across 11 bases. TRBV23-1 is filed as an ORF, its function uncertain. CDR3 length: 16 residues. CDR3 bases: TGCGTCAGCAGTCCCTTCGGGACAGGGGGCTCCTACGAGCAGTACGTC. The encoded protein is CVSSPFGTGGSYEQYV.

This clonotype was observed many times. The V and J genes are TRBV5-5 and TRBJ2-5; D perhaps matches TRBD2 (5 bases). V gave up 0 bases and J gave up 5 bases, with 11 bases separating them. The germline gives CDR1 SGHKS, CDR2 YYEKEE (reference sequence). This CDR3 has 14 amino acids. CDR3 region: CASSLADGGETQYF. The CDR3 DNA is TGTGCCAGCAGCTTGGCGGACGGCGGGGAGACCCAGTACTTC.

The rearrangement uses TRBV25-1 and TRBJ2-3; D possibly uses TRBD1 or TRBD2 (5 bases each). The CDR3 is made up of 16 amino acids. Deletions cut 2 bases from V and 0 bases from J, with 12 bases between. Germline CDR1 MGHDK, CDR2 SYGVNS. The CDR3 sequence: CASSERGVRSTDTQYF. The CDR3 DNA reads TGTGCCAGCAGTGAACGGGGCGTTCGTAGCACAGATACGCAGTATTTT.

This chain joins TRBV10-3 and TRBJ2-1, with TRBD2 matching 15 bases. J gave up 9 bases and V 9 bases, and 9 bases lay outside the gene matches. Germline V gene sequence: CDR1 ENHRY, CDR2 SYGVKD. The CDR3 sequence is 15 residues long. CDR3 sequence (DNA): TGTGCCATGGGACTAGCGGGGGGCGCAGCGGGTGAGCAGTTCTTC. Its translation: CAMGLAGGAAGEQFF.

The rearrangement joins TRBV24-1 to TRBJ2-3; 8 nucleotides align to TRBD2. Per the germline V gene, CDR1 is KGHDR and CDR2 is SFDVKD. The CDR3 has 14 amino acids. The junction had 4 bases not matched to a gene; V was cut back by 7 bases and J by 2 bases. The CDR3 nucleotides are TGTGCCACCAGACGGGGGGGCGACACAGATACGCAGTATTTT. The encoded protein is CATRRGGDTDTQYF.

This clonotype has a handful of counts. The CDR3 spells CASSRTSRDEQFF. CDR3 sequence (DNA): TGCGCCAGCAGCCGGACTAGCAGAGATGAGCAGTTCTTC. The chain uses TRBV5-1 and TRBJ2-1, with 8 bases that match TRBD2. The junction had 5 bases not matched to a gene; V was cut back by 4 bases and J by 8 bases. Germline V gene lookup returns CDR1 SGHRS and CDR2 YFSETQ. The CDR3 covers 13 residues. Using reference TRBV5-1 and TRBJ2-1 for the parts outside the CDR3, the full variable domain is KAGVTQTPRYLIKTRGQQVTLSCSPISGHRSVSWYQQTPGQGLQFLFEYFSETQRNKGNFPGRFSGRQFSNSRSEMNVSTLELGDSALYLCASSRTSRDEQFFGPGTRLTVL.

This clonotype came up a few times. V and J are TRBV4-3 and TRBJ1-2; 7 nucleotides align to TRBD1. Trimming at V came to 0 bases and at J to 5 bases, leaving 18 bases not matched to a gene. The CDR3 has 19 amino acids. From germline, CDR1 is LGHNA and CDR2 YSLEER. This CDR3 reads CASSQDTEQGTLLGYGYTF. CDR3 in DNA: TGCGCCAGCAGCCAAGATACTGAACAGGGGACTCTACTAGGGTATGGCTACACCTTC.

As regards this clonotype: A much larger clone lies a single base off, so this may be a read error. V and J are TRBV12-3 or TRBV12-4 and TRBJ2-2; 8 bases fit TRBD1. CDR3 length: 13 residues. Here the CDR3 DNA reads TGTGCCAGCAGTCTCAGGGGGCCCGGGGAGCTGCTTTTT. Encoded protein: CASSLRGPGELLF.

This clonotype was recorded a few times. V is TRBV7-2 and J is TRBJ2-2, with D hard to call. Deletions cut 3 bases from V and 7 bases from J, with 9 bases between. CDR3 length: 13 amino acids. Germline V CDR1 and CDR2: SGHTA, FQGNSA. The CDR3 nucleotides read TGTGCCAGCAGCTTCGACCCTGTCGGGGAGCTGTTTTTT. Translated, it gives CASSFDPVGELFF.

The V call is TRBV4-2, the J call TRBJ1-4, with a possible D match to TRBD1 (5 bases). Germline CDR1 reads LGHNA; CDR2 reads YNFKEQ. V was clipped by 1 base and J by 3 bases, with 12 bases between them. The CDR3 consists of 16 residues. DNA for the CDR3: TGTGCCAGCAGCCAAGTGCAGGGTGATTCTAATGAAAAACTGTTTTTT. Translation: CASSQVQGDSNEKLFF.

The chain couples TRBV5-1 to TRBJ1-1; possible D gene TRBD1, 6 bases. The CDR3 totals 14 residues. Per the germline V gene, CDR1 is SGHRS and CDR2 is YFSETQ. The V gene lost 2 bases and the J gene lost 1 base, with 9 bases spanning the gap. The chain's CDR3 is CASSFRGKNTEAFF. The CDR3 DNA sequence: TGCGCCAGCAGCTTTAGGGGGAAGAACACTGAAGCTTTCTTT. The full variable domain, with the rest looked up from reference TRBV5-1 and TRBJ1-1, is KAGVTQTPRYLIKTRGQQVTLSCSPISGHRSVSWYQQTPGQGLQFLFEYFSETQRNKGNFPGRFSGRQFSNSRSEMNVSTLELGDSALYLCASSFRGKNTEAFFGQGTRLTVV.

In its sample, this clonotype was seen a few times. V usage is TRBV20-1 and J usage is TRBJ1-2; D gene ambiguous. V was shortened by 5 bases and J by 4 bases, with 17 bases between the two germline ends. The germline gives CDR1 DFQATT, CDR2 SNEGSKA (reference sequence). This CDR3 region has 14 residues. The CDR3 nucleotides read TGCAGTGCTTCGCGGCGGGGAGGTGGCTATGGCTACACCTTC. Protein sequence: CSASRRGGGYGYTF.

The sample holds a few counts of this clonotype. This rearrangement joins TRBV3-1 to TRBJ2-3; TRBD2 agrees at 11 bases. From germline, CDR1 is LGHDT and CDR2 YNNKEL (reference sequence). This CDR3 has 16 residues. Trimming removed 4 bases from V and 5 bases from J; junction bases left unmatched: 8. CDR3 sequence: CASSRRLAGRGDTQYF. As DNA, the CDR3 is TGTGCCAGCAGCCGCAGACTAGCGGGGCGCGGAGATACGCAGTATTTT.

The chain links TRBV2 to TRBJ2-2; 10 bases map to TRBD1. The CDR3 is 14 residues long. Per the germline V gene, CDR1 is SNHLY and CDR2 is FYNNEI. V lost 8 bases, J lost 7 bases, and 7 bases stayed unmatched. For the CDR3, the DNA is TGTGCCAGCCGTGGGACAGGGGCTATCGGGGAGCTGTTTTTT. Translated: CASRGTGAIGELFF.